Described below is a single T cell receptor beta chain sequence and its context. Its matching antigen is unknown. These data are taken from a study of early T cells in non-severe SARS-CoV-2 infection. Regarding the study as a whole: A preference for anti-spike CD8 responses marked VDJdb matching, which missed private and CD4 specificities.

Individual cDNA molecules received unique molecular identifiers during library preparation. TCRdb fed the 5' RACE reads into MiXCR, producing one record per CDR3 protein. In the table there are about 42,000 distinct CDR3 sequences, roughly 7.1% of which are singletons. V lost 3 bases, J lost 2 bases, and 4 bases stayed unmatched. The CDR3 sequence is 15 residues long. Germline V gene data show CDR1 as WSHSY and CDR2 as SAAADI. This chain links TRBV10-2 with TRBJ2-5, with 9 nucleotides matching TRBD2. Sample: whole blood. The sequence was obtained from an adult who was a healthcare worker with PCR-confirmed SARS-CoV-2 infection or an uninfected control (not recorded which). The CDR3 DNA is TGCGCCAGCAGTGATCTAGCGGGGTCGCAAGAGACCCAGTACTTC. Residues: CASSDLAGSQETQYF.